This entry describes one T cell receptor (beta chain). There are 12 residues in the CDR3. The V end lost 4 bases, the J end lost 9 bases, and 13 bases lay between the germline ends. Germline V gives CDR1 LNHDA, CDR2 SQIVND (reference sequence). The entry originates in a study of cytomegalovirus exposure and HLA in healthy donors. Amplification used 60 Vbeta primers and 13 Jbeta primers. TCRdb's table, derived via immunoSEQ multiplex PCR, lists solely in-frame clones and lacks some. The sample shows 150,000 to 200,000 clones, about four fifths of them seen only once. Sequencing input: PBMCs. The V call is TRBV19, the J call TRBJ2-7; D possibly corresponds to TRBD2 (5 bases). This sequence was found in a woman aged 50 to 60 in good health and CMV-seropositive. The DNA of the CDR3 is TGTGCCAGTAGTACTACGGGGTCCGGGCAGTACTTC. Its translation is CASSTTGSGQYF.